These T cell receptor beta chains were read from a single sample in a study of T cell responses to AZD1222 COVID-19 vaccine. TCRdb's table, derived via immunoSEQ multiplex PCR, lists solely in-frame clones and lacks some. Of about 180,000 clones in the sample, 85% to 90% were seen once. The source material was peripheral blood, sampled on day 0 of AZD1222 vaccination. All receptors derive from an adult in good health. The CDR3 runs from the conserved cysteine through the conserved F or W. D genes are given only for firm matches. Size is omitted from some rows. Given values are once, few, many or a class for expanded clones.

j_gene,abundance,d_gene,v_gene,CDR3nt,CDR3aa
TRBJ2-7,-,TRBD1,TRBV27,TGTGCCAGCAGCGCCGACAGGGCGTCCGTCGAGCAGTACTTC,CASSADRASVEQYF
TRBJ2-7,-,-,TRBV28,TGTGCCAGCAGTTTGCCGGCAGGGAGGATCCACGAGCAGTACTTC,CASSLPAGRIHEQYF
TRBJ2-1,-,-,TRBV27,TGTGCCAGCAGTTGGGCTGGCGGCAATGAGCAGTTCTTC,CASSWAGGNEQFF
TRBJ2-7,-,TRBD1,TRBV5-1,TGCGCCAGCAGCACGGACAGGGAACTCAACGAGCAGTACTTC,CASSTDRELNEQYF
TRBJ2-2,-,TRBD1,TRBV6-5,TGTGCCAGTAACAGGGGGTTGAACACCGGGGAGCTGTTTTTT,CASNRGLNTGELFF
TRBJ1-1,few,-,TRBV19,TGTGCCAGTAGCACAGCAGTGGGCACTGAAGCTTTCTTT,CASSTAVGTEAFF
TRBJ1-6,-,-,TRBV7-9,TGTGCCAGCAGCTTAGGGGGCAGGGGCTCCTATAATTCACCCCTCCACTTT,CASSLGGRGSYNSPLHF
TRBJ2-7,once,-,TRBV29-1,TGCAGCGTTGATGCGGGCGGCACCTACGAGCAGTACTTC,CSVDAGGTYEQYF
TRBJ2-7,-,TRBD1,TRBV11-1,TGTGCCAGCAGCTACCAGGGACAGGGGGTTTACTACGAGCAGTACTTC,CASSYQGQGVYYEQYF
TRBJ1-2,once,-,TRBV4-2,TGTGCCAGCAGCCAAGGATTGGCAGGGACCTTGAACTATGGCTACACCTTC,CASSQGLAGTLNYGYTF
TRBJ2-2,-,-,TRBV19,TGTGCCAGTAGTCGGACCCCAGCCGGGGAGCTGTTTTTT,CASSRTPAGELFF
TRBJ1-1,-,-,TRBV7-3,TGTGCCAGCAGCCCCTCTACTCGGAACACTGAAGCTTTCTTT,CASSPSTRNTEAFF
TRBJ2-5,-,-,TRBV6-5,TGTGCCAGCAGTTACGAGGGTTTAGGCCAAGAGACCCAGTACTTC,CASSYEGLGQETQYF
TRBJ2-5,-,-,TRBV6-5,TGTGCCAGCAGGGGCGGCTCGGGGACCCAGTACTTC,CASRGGSGTQYF
TRBJ2-7,-,-,TRBV6-5,TGTGCCAGCAGCCCACCCGGGACACCGCTCGAGCAGTACTTC,CASSPPGTPLEQYF
TRBJ2-3,many,TRBD2,TRBV6-2/TRBV6-3,TGTGCCAGCAGTTACTTCAGCGGGGGCGGACCAGATACGCAGTATTTT,CASSYFSGGGPDTQYF
TRBJ2-5,-,-,TRBV5-1,TGCGCCAGCAGCCCCGTTAGGGGCCAAGAGACCCAGTACTTC,CASSPVRGQETQYF
TRBJ1-1,-,-,TRBV5-1,TGCGCCAGCAGCTTGGGGTCCGGGTTGGACACTGAAGCTTTCTTT,CASSLGSGLDTEAFF
TRBJ1-6,-,-,TRBV28,TGTGCCAGCAGTTTTATTACTCCTTCATCACCCCTCCACTTT,CASSFITPSSPLHF
TRBJ1-4,few,-,TRBV5-1,TGCGCCAGCAGCTTGCGCGGGGGGGGCGATAATGAAAAACTGTTTTTT,CASSLRGGGDNEKLFF
TRBJ2-7,once,-,TRBV7-8,TGTGCCAGCAGCCTAGACAGACCTGGCTACGAGCAGTACTTC,CASSLDRPGYEQYF
TRBJ2-2,-,TRBD2,TRBV5-1,TGCGCCAGCAGCGGGGGACTAGACGTCGGGGAGCTGTTTTTT,CASSGGLDVGELFF
TRBJ2-1,-,TRBD2,TRBV24-1,TGTGCCACCAGTGATTCTGTAGCGGGGAACCCGTACAATGAGCAGTTCTTC,CATSDSVAGNPYNEQFF
TRBJ1-4,once,-,TRBV15,TGTGCCACCAGCAGCTTATCCCAGGTTAATGAAAAACTGTTTTTT,CATSSLSQVNEKLFF
TRBJ1-1,once,-,TRBV30,TGTGCCGGACACAGGGATGTGAACACTGAAGCTTTCTTT,CAGHRDVNTEAFF
TRBJ1-1,few,-,TRBV5-6,TGTGCCAGCAGTCTAAGGGTGGGGATGAACACTGAAGCTTTCTTT,CASSLRVGMNTEAFF
TRBJ1-2,-,-,TRBV6-2/TRBV6-3,TGTGCCAGCAGTCAAGGCCCGGGGTATGGCTACACCTTC,CASSQGPGYGYTF
TRBJ1-3,-,-,TRBV6-6,TGTGCCAGCAGTCCCCGGGCAGGGAGCGTCTCTGGAAACACCATATATTTT,CASSPRAGSVSGNTIYF
TRBJ1-6,-,-,TRBV6-5,TGTGCCAGCAGAAGCCTCGGGGGGATACTTTCACCCCTCCACTTT,CASRSLGGILSPLHF
TRBJ2-6,-,-,TRBV30,TGTGCCTGGACCTCACCCCGACGGCTTAGGGCCAACGTCCTGACTTTC,CAWTSPRRLRANVLTF
TRBJ1-1,-,-,TRBV19,TGTGCCAGTAGGAGGCACCATGACCCGAACACTGAAGCTTTCTTT,CASRRHHDPNTEAFF
TRBJ1-5,-,TRBD1,TRBV4-1,TGCGCCAGCAGCTTCCGACAGGGGAGGGATCAGCCCCAGCATTTT,CASSFRQGRDQPQHF